The entry below describes one TCR beta chain. Using its own MiXCR run on the 5' RACE reads, TCRdb lists one record per CDR3 protein. Among about 70,000 distinct CDR3 sequences listed, more than 3.5% were seen once. The data stem from a study of early T cells in non-severe SARS-CoV-2 infection. Germline values: CDR1 SGHRS, CDR2 YFSETQ. Trimming removed 0 bases from V and 5 bases from J, with 11 bases in between. The CDR3 length is 14 residues. This sequence originates from an adult who was a healthcare worker with PCR-confirmed SARS-CoV-2 infection or an uninfected control (not recorded which). The donor label of this sample is uncertain. The rearrangement links TRBV5-1 to TRBJ2-5; TRBD2 is a possible D gene (6 bases). The material was whole blood, obtained at baseline. The DNA of the CDR3 is TGCGCCAGCAGCTTGGGCGGGGAGTCCGAGACCCAGTACTTC. Protein: CASSLGGESETQYF.